These 2 T cell receptor beta chains were all obtained from the same sample, sequenced in a study of blood T cell repertoires in COVID-19. Sequencing was performed with immunoSEQ multiplex PCR; in TCRdb, only in-frame clones are kept and a portion is missing. This sample has some 46,000 clones, with almost 85% found just once. The sequenced sample was peripheral blood. The receptors were gathered from a woman aged 55-75 years with acute or convalescent COVID-19.

The chain employs TRBV20-1 and TRBJ2-7; D gene unclear. Germline V gene lookup returns CDR1 DFQATT and CDR2 SNEGSKA (reference sequence). V was pared by 3 bases and J by 0 bases, with 9 bases between. CDR3 length equals 13 residues. The CDR3 sequence: CSASQPGSYEQYF. The CDR3 DNA follows: TGCAGTGCTAGTCAGCCGGGCTCCTACGAGCAGTACTTC.

This chain joins TRBV6-2 or TRBV6-3 and TRBJ1-1; TRBD1 matches 9 bases. The V segment lost 2 bases and the J segment 4 bases; nucleotides outside the gene matches: 8. Germline V gene data show CDR1 as MNHEY and CDR2 as SVGEGT. The CDR3 loop spans 16 amino acids. The CDR3 sequence is CASSYHEIQGATEAFF. The CDR3 DNA sequence: TGTGCCAGCAGTTACCACGAGATACAGGGGGCCACTGAAGCTTTCTTT.